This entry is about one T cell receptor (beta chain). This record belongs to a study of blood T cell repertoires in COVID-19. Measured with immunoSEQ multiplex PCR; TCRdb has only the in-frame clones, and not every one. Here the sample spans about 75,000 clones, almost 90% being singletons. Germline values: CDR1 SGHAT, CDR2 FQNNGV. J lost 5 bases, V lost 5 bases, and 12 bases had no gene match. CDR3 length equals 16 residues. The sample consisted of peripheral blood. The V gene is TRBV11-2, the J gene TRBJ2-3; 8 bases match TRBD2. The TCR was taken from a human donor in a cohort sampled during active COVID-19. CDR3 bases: TGTGCCAGCAGCCCCCGGCGGGGGGCCCAGGGAGATACGCAGTATTTT. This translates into CASSPRRGAQGDTQYF.